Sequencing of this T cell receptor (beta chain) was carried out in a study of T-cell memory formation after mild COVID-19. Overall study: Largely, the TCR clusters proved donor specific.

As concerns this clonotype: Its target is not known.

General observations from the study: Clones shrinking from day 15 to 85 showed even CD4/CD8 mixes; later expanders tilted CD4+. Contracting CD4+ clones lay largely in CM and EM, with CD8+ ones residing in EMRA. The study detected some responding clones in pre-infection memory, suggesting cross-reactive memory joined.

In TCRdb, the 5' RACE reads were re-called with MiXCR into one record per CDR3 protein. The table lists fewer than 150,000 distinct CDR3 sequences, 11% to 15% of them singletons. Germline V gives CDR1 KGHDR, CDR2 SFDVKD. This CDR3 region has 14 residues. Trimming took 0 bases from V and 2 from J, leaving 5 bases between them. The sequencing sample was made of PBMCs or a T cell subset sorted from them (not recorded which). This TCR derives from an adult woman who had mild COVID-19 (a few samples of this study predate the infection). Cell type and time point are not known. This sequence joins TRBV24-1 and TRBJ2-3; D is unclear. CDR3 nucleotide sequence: TGTGCCACCAGTGATTTGTCGGTCACAGATACGCAGTATTTT. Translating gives CATSDLSVTDTQYF.